This TCR beta chain comes out of a study of cytomegalovirus exposure and HLA in healthy donors. For the study at large: Inside one of the first data releases sat about 85 million unique TCRs taken from HLA-typed donors. Findings of the study overall: A later analysis linked a missense variant in DCLRE1C to the trimming of TCR beta V and J genes.

In the case of this clone: The antigen remains undetermined.

The germline V gene has CDR1 SGHRS and CDR2 YFSETQ. The CDR3 has 13 residues. Trimming took off 1 base at V and 6 bases at J, with 10 bases between the two ends. Amplification used 60 Vbeta primers and 13 Jbeta primers. TCRdb keeps only in-frame clones here, not all; method: immunoSEQ multiplex PCR. The table shows approximately 210,000 clones, with roughly 80% occurring only once. The clonotype was recovered from a woman aged 25 to 39 in good health and CMV-seropositive. The sequencing input was PBMCs. The genes are TRBV5-1 and TRBJ1-1; D might be TRBD1 (5 bases). The CDR3 sequence: CASSLFAGAEAFF. The CDR3 nucleotides are TGCGCCAGCAGCTTGTTCGCGGGGGCTGAAGCTTTCTTT.